The 8 T cell receptor beta chains below were found in one sample sequenced in a study of blood T cell repertoires in COVID-19. Sequenced by immunoSEQ multiplex PCR; TCRdb stores in-frame clones only, minus some. The data show roughly 110,000 clones, with around nine tenths seen just once and about 20% held by the top ten. Input material: peripheral blood. All receptors derive from a human donor with acute or convalescent COVID-19. The donor label of this sample is uncertain.

V is TRBV3-1 (or the pseudogene TRBV3-2) and J is TRBJ2-5; TRBD2 matches at 8 bases. Germline V gene lookup returns CDR1 LGHDT and CDR2 YNNKEL (reference sequence). Trimming took 2 bases from V and 7 from J; bases not matched to a gene: 3. This CDR3 is built from 13 residues. CDR3 sequence reads: CASSQLSGGTQYF. Written as DNA, the CDR3 is TGTGCCAGCAGCCAACTGAGCGGGGGGACCCAGTACTTC.

The chain employs TRBV21-1 and TRBJ2-7; TRBD1, the table's D call, was not compared with the DNA. TRBV21-1 is termed a pseudogene. CDR3 length: 13 amino acids. The CDR3 bases are TGTGCCAGCACACAGGGGGTCGTAGACGAGCAGTACTTC. It encodes CASTQGVVDEQYF.

The chain links TRBV6-5 to TRBJ1-2; D gene unclear. From germline, CDR1 is MNHEY and CDR2 SVGAGI. The CDR3 has 14 amino acids. Deletions cut 2 bases from V and 8 bases from J, with 15 bases between. CDR3 amino acids: CASSYRGREYGYTF. For the CDR3, the DNA is TGTGCCAGCAGTTACCGCGGACGGGAGTACGGCTACACCTTC.

CDR3 sequence (DNA): TGTGCCTGGGGGCGGGGGGGGGCCGAAGGAAAACTGTTTTTT. This sequence encodes CAWGRGGAEGKLFF. This chain joins TRBV30 and TRBJ1-4; maybe TRBD1 (6 bases). Germline values: CDR1 GTSNPN, CDR2 SVGIG (reference sequence). CDR3 length equals 14 residues. V was shortened by 5 bases and J by 10 bases, with 20 bases between the two germline ends.

This clone has a single count. This chain uses TRBV24-1 with TRBJ1-1; D may be TRBD1 (5 bases). The CDR3 length is 17 residues. From germline, CDR1 is KGHDR and CDR2 SFDVKD. Trimming took off 2 bases at V and 5 bases at J, with 20 bases between the two ends. Written as DNA, the CDR3 is TGTGCCACCAGTGATTCTAATCCTGTCACAGGTACGACTGAAGCTTTCTTT. Amino acid sequence: CATSDSNPVTGTTEAFF.

This clone was seen just once. The rearrangement joins TRBV7-2 to TRBJ1-4, with a possible D match to TRBD1 (5 bases). Looked up from germline, CDR1 is SGHTA and CDR2 is FQGNSA. CDR3 length equals 16 residues. Trimming took 5 bases from V and 7 from J, leaving 20 bases between them. DNA for the CDR3: TGTGCCAGCAGCCCGGACATACTAATGACTCCTGAAAAACTGTTTTTT. Translation: CASSPDILMTPEKLFF.

The genes are TRBV9 and TRBJ2-1; 9 bases match TRBD2. CDR1 is SGDLS and CDR2 is YYNGEE in the germline V gene. The CDR3 length is 15 residues. V lost 4 bases, J lost 7 bases, and 9 bases stayed unmatched. The CDR3 DNA follows: TGTGCCAGCAGCCCCAGACTAGCGGCCCTTAATGAGCAGTTCTTC. It is translated as CASSPRLAALNEQFF.

The genes are TRBV5-1 and TRBJ2-2; D may be TRBD1 (5 bases). CDR3 length equals 16 residues. V was shortened by 4 bases and J by 0 bases, with 13 bases between the two germline ends. CDR1 and CDR2 from the germline V gene are SGHRS and YFSETQ. DNA of the CDR3: TGCGCCAGCAGCCTAGGACACTCGGCGAACACCGGGGAGCTGTTTTTT. Protein: CASSLGHSANTGELFF.